This T cell receptor (beta chain) is from a study of cytomegalovirus exposure and HLA in healthy donors. Study-wide results and limits: Information on immune exposure was restricted to one variable (CMV serostatus).

Trimming removed 4 bases from V and 4 bases from J; junction bases left unmatched: 9. The CDR3 is 17 amino acids. The germline CDR1 and CDR2 sequences are SGHRS and YFSETQ. Both 60 Vbeta primers and 13 Jbeta primers went into the PCR. TCRdb's table, derived via immunoSEQ multiplex PCR, lists solely in-frame clones and lacks some. Of roughly 100,000 clones in the sample, 65% were seen once. Details on this clone: Its antigen is unknown.

The sample taken for sequencing was PBMCs. This clonotype was obtained from a man aged 30 to 39 in good health and CMV-seropositive. V usage is TRBV5-1 and J usage is TRBJ2-3; 13 positions agree with TRBD2. CDR3 DNA: TGCGCCAGCAGCAGGGAGGGGACTAGCGGGGTCGCAGATACGCAGTATTTT. Protein sequence: CASSREGTSGVADTQYF.